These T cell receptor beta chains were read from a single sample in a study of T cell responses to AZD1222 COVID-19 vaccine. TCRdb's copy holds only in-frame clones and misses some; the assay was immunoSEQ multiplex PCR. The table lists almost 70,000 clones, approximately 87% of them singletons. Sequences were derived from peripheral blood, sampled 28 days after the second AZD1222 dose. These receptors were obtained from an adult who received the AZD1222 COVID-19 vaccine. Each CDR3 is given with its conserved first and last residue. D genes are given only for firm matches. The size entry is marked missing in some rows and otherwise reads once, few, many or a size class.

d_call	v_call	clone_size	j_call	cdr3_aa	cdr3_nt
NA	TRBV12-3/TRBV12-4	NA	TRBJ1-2	CASSNVRGLGYTF	TGTGCCAGCAGTAATGTGCGGGGTTTAGGCTACACCTTC
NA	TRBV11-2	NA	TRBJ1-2	CASSSNRDGYTF	TGTGCCAGCAGCTCCAACAGGGACGGCTACACCTTC
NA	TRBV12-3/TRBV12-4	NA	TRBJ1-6	CASSFSSYSPLHF	TGTGCCAGCAGTTTTAGCAGTTATTCACCCCTCCACTTT
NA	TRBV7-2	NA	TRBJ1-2	CASSLVTRGSRGYTF	TGTGCCAGCAGCTTAGTTACCAGGGGTTCTCGTGGCTACACCTTC
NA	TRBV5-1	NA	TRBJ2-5	CASSLVLRPQETQYF	TGCGCCAGCAGCCTCGTTCTAAGACCACAAGAGACCCAGTACTTC
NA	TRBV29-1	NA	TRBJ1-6	CSATTGTDNSPLHF	TGCAGCGCTACCACAGGGACCGATAATTCACCCCTCCACTTT
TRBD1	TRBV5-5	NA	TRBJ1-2	CASSFGTGGGRGYTF	TGTGCCAGCAGCTTTGGGACAGGGGGCGGACGTGGCTACACCTTC
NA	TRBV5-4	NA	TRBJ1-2	CASSLDQGGYTF	TGTGCCAGCAGCTTGGATCAAGGCGGCTACACCTTC
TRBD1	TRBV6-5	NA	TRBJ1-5	CASSYGTGANQPQHF	TGTGCCAGCAGTTACGGGACAGGGGCCAATCAGCCCCAGCATTTT
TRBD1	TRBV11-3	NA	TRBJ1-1	CASSLDFPGGYTEAFF	TGTGCCAGCAGCTTAGATTTCCCAGGGGGCTATACTGAAGCTTTCTTT
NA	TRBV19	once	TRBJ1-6	CASSIVLASRTGSPLHF	TGTGCCAGTAGTATAGTACTGGCCTCCCGGACGGGGTCACCCCTCCACTTT
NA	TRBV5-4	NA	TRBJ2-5	CASSLSGANRETQYF	TGTGCCAGCAGCTTGTCCGGGGCTAATCGAGAGACCCAGTACTTC
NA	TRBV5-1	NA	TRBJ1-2	CASSKEEDGYGYTF	TGCGCCAGCAGCAAAGAGGAAGACGGCTATGGCTACACCTTC
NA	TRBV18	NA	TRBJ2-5	CASSPLKADQETQYF	TGTGCCAGCTCACCGCTGAAGGCAGACCAAGAGACCCAGTACTTC
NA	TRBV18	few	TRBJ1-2	CASSPRSRENYYGYTF	TGTGCCAGCTCACCGAGGTCACGTGAGAATTACTATGGCTACACCTTC
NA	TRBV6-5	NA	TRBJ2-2	CASSYVYPGNTGELFF	TGTGCCAGCAGTTACGTTTATCCCGGGAACACCGGGGAGCTGTTTTTT
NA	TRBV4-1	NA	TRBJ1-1	CASSSPTQGTEAFF	TGCGCCAGCAGCTCACCTACTCAGGGAACTGAAGCTTTCTTT
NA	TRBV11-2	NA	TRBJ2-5	CASSSQTVETQYF	TGTGCCAGCAGCTCTCAGACAGTAGAGACCCAGTACTTC
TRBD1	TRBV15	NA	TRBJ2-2	CATSRDRQGVGELFF	TGTGCCACCAGCAGAGATAGACAGGGGGTCGGGGAGCTGTTTTTT
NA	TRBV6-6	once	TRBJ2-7	CASSYSQGIYEQYF	TGTGCCAGCAGTTACTCTCAGGGGATCTACGAGCAGTACTTC
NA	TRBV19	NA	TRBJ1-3	CASSRVGTVDTIYF	TGTGCCAGTAGTCGGGTGGGCACCGTAGACACCATATATTTT
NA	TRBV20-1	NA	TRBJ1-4	CSALMNEKLFF	TGCAGTGCACTCATGAATGAAAAACTGTTTTTT
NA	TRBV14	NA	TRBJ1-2	CASSQDIGGIGYTF	TGTGCCAGCAGCCAAGATATAGGGGGAATTGGCTACACCTTC
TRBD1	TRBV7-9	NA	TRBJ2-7	CASSTGTVQPLFHEQYF	TGTGCCAGCAGCACCGGGACAGTACAACCCCTTTTCCACGAGCAGTACTTC
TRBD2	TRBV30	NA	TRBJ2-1	CAWSVNSGRNEQFF	TGTGCCTGGAGTGTGAATAGCGGGCGGAATGAGCAGTTCTTC
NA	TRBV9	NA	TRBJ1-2	CASSAAFSGTAANYGYTF	TGTGCCAGCAGCGCGGCTTTCTCCGGGACCGCAGCTAACTATGGCTACACCTTC
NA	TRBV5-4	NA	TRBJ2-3	CASSFYRDPRTDTQYF	TGTGCCAGCAGCTTTTACAGGGACCCCCGCACAGATACGCAGTATTTT
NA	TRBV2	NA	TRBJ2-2	CASEFGPNTGELFF	TGTGCCAGCGAGTTTGGACCGAACACCGGGGAGCTGTTTTTT
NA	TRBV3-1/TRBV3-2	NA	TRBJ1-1	CASSQGVGTEAFF	TGTGCCAGCAGCCAAGGGGTGGGGACTGAAGCTTTCTTT
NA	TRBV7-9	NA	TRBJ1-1	CASSPAGLENTEAFF	TGTGCCAGCAGCCCCGCCGGGTTGGAGAACACTGAAGCTTTCTTT
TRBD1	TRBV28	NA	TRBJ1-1	CASLPNRGVTTEAFF	TGTGCCAGCCTCCCTAACAGGGGTGTAACCACTGAAGCTTTCTTT
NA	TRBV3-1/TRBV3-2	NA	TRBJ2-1	CASSLVSGSGSYNEQFF	TGTGCCAGCAGCCTCGTGTCCGGGAGCGGATCCTACAATGAGCAGTTCTTC
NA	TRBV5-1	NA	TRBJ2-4	CASSGLAKNIQYF	TGCGCCAGCAGCGGGCTAGCCAAAAACATTCAGTACTTC
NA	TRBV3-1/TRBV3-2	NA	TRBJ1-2	CASSQGLAGYTF	TGTGCCAGCAGCCAAGGGCTCGCTGGCTACACCTTC
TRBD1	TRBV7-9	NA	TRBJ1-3	CASSAPRQGSSGNTIYF	TGTGCCAGCAGCGCGCCCAGACAGGGGAGCTCTGGAAACACCATATATTTT
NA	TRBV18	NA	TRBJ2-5	CASSPVTGEETQYF	TGTGCCAGCTCACCCGTAACGGGGGAAGAGACCCAGTACTTC
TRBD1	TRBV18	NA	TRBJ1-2	CASSRTGGDGYTF	TGTGCCAGCTCACGGACAGGGGGCGATGGCTACACCTTC
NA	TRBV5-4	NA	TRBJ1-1	CASSLGSPMNTEAFF	TGTGCCAGCAGCTTGGGTTCCCCGATGAACACTGAAGCTTTCTTT
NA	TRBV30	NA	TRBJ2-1	CAWSKGTGGYNEQFF	TGTGCCTGGAGTAAAGGGACTGGAGGGTACAATGAGCAGTTCTTC
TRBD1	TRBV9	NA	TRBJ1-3	CASSPGGQGFNTIYF	TGTGCCAGCAGTCCTGGAGGACAGGGGTTTAACACCATATATTTT
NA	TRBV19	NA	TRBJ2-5	CASRAQETQYF	TGTGCCAGTAGGGCACAGGAGACCCAGTACTTC
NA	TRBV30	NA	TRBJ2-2	CAWRVGGGTGELFF	TGTGCCTGGAGGGTGGGAGGGGGGACCGGGGAGCTGTTTTTT
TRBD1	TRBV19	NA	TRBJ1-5	CASNPEDRARGNQPQHF	TGTGCCAGTAACCCCGAGGACAGGGCCAGGGGCAATCAGCCCCAGCATTTT
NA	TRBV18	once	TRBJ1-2	CASSPPTFYGYTF	TGTGCCAGCTCACCACCAACCTTCTATGGCTACACCTTC
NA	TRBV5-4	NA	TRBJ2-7	CASSPTRRGLEQYF	TGTGCCAGCAGCCCTACACGGAGGGGTCTCGAGCAGTACTTC
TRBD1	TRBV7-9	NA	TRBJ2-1	CASSYSGQSYNEQFF	TGTGCCAGCAGCTACTCGGGACAGTCCTACAATGAGCAGTTCTTC